This TCR beta chain comes out of a study of response to subunit inactivated influenza vaccine. Study-wide results and caveats: With each seasonal influenza vaccination, the authors suggested, few new T cells are recruited.

From the RT-PCR reads, TCRdb called clonotypes with MiXCR, one entry per CDR3 protein. The sample has about 700,000 distinct CDR3 sequences, 14% seen once; the top ten hold around 7.6%. In the case of this clonotype: Its target is unknown.

The sequencing used PBMCs from blood, collected around two weeks before vaccination. The TCR comes from a man between 50 and 59 years old who received an inactivated influenza vaccine.

CDR3: CASSPWQDQETQYF. In DNA, the CDR3 is TGTGCCAGCAGCCCGTGGCAGGACCAAGAGACCCAGTACTTC. The chain is built from TRBV7-9 and TRBJ2-5; D is undetermined. Between the trimmed V and J ends, which lost 5 bases and 0 bases, there was a span of 10 bases. The CDR3 loop spans 14 amino acids. CDR1 and CDR2 (germline): SEHNR, FQNEAQ (reference sequence).